What follows describes a single TCR beta chain. This clonotype was observed a handful of times. Its antigen remains undetermined. Per-base qualities were not stored, and no clone one base away is much larger. The data were taken from a study of human T cells and chemical hapten exposure (dated by TCRdb to the early 2020s). For the wider study: The libraries were sequenced as a pool, and the TCR yield per sample differed mostly because of small variations in library volumes within the pool. This study followed changes in the peripheral blood TCR repertoire in vivo during primary and secondary sensitization of alopecia patients to the hapten diphenylcyclopropenone (DPC). Each blood RNA sample was used to sequence both TCR alpha and TCR beta chains.

The germline V gene (reference sequence) sets CDR1 to SEHNR and CDR2 to FQNEAQ. V and J lose 1 base and 1 base, and a span of 14 bases separates them. The cysteine opens and the phenylalanine closes a CDR3 of 17 amino acids. Only CDR3 DNA is held: 51 bases, read in frame from base 1. Library preparation employed RACE. Sequenced using a NextSeq 500. During library preparation, unique molecular identifiers were attached to individual cDNA molecules so that TCRs could be counted in a quantitative, reproducible way. The authors' analysis ran thus. The median number of TCRs per sample was 85,000 to 100,000, ranging from roughly 23,224 to 700,000. The Decombinator software suite was used to annotate the V, J and CDR3 of the TCR reads. For the PS versus PT1 abundance plots, all samples were subsampled to the same number of TCRs (28,000). Expanded TCRs were defined as absent before sensitization and observed at least eight times at the 2-week time point. The raw public reads went through TCRdb reprocessing: fastp at Q25, MiXCR clone calling, in-frame beta chains kept. Rows matching on CDR3 protein sequence are summarized as one entry with the most common DNA and genes. What appears here as the V and J calls and clone size reflects TCRdb's work, not the paper's. The table for this sample lists roughly 120,000 distinct CDR3 sequences; about 9% of them were counted only once. 1.5% to 2% of the sample is in the top ten clones.

The time point label for this specimen denotes: healthy volunteer bleed at 2 weeks. Total RNA was extracted from unfractionated whole blood collected in Tempus Blood RNA tubes. Five healthy volunteers served as TCR sequencing controls and were bled at day 0, 2 weeks and 6 weeks. Broad study findings and their caveats: No change with DPC sensitization was found in the number of TCRs above 1 in 1000 frequency, and no evidence of global repertoire structure alterations was found. Repeated subsampling changed both the strength of the expansion versus patch-test correlation and the threshold at which the correlation became significant.

The receptor's source is a male donor in good health. Some clones in this sample may be carry-over from other donors' samples. Sequencing used whole blood. The chain links TRBV7-9 with TRBJ1-5; TRBD1 is a possible D gene, resting on 5 matching bases. The CDR3 region: CASSLGGGTASNQPQHF. The DNA is as follows: TGTGCCAGCAGCTTAGGAGGCGGGACGGCGAGCAATCAGCCCCAGCATTTT.